The 20 T cell receptor beta chains below all came from one sample that was sequenced in a study of human T cells and chemical hapten exposure. The time point: patch test 2, 6 weeks after DPC sensitization. Indicated treatment: therapeutic diphenylcyclopropenone sensitization with weekly scalp DPC. MiXCR was run by TCRdb on the RACE reads, yielding one entry per CDR3 protein. The sample consists of some 350,000 distinct CDR3 sequences, 6% to 7% of them appearing once. The specimen was whole blood, collected in connection with sensitization to the hapten diphenylcyclopropenone (DPC). The receptors shown here come from a woman aged 18-29 years with alopecia areata. Some clones in this sample may be carry-over from other donors' samples.

This clonotype was observed at least ten times. The chain is built from TRBV27 and TRBJ2-3; a weak D match, TRBD2 (6 bases). CDR1 is MNHEY, CDR2 SMNVEV, per germline (reference sequence). The CDR3 has 15 amino acids. The V and J ends lost 2 bases and 1 base respectively, with 10 bases between them. CDR3 bases: TGTGCCAGCAGTTTAAGGCGGGGTGGCACAGATACGCAGTATTTT. This gives the protein CASSLRRGGTDTQYF.

This clonotype was found many times. The chain is built from TRBV20-1 and TRBJ1-2, with D perhaps matching TRBD1 (6 bases). Germline CDR1 reads DFQATT; CDR2 reads SNEGSKA (reference sequence). The V end was cut by 6 bases, the J end by 4 bases, with 18 bases between. The CDR3 has 14 amino acids. CDR3 sequence reads: CSADSPGGAYGYTF. In DNA, the CDR3 is TGCAGTGCGGACAGTCCGGGGGGGGCCTATGGCTACACCTTC.

This clonotype was detected only a few times. The V and J genes are TRBV4-2 and TRBJ2-7; no definite D call. Per the germline V gene, CDR1 is LGHNA and CDR2 is YNFKEQ. The CDR3 sequence is 13 residues long. V lost 1 base to trimming and J lost 6 bases, with 10 bases between them. The CDR3 region is CASSQVRQSEQYF. As DNA, the CDR3 is TGTGCCAGCAGCCAAGTACGCCAGAGCGAGCAGTACTTC.

This clonotype was seen only a few times. The chain combines TRBV12-3 or TRBV12-4 with TRBJ2-7, with D possibly TRBD1 on 5 matching bases. V was shortened by 6 bases and J by 0 bases, with 15 bases between the two germline ends. This CDR3 region has 15 residues. CDR3 sequence: CASRDNGDHSYEQYF. CDR3 in DNA: TGTGCCAGCAGGGACAACGGCGACCACTCCTACGAGCAGTACTTC.

This clonotype was seen at least ten times. This sequence joins TRBV5-1 and TRBJ1-2; 7 bases fit TRBD1. Germline lookup yields CDR1 SGHRS and CDR2 YFSETQ. CDR3 length: 14 residues. With V trimmed by 0 bases and J by 4 bases, 3 bases remained unmatched. CDR3 bases: TGCGCCAGCAGCTTGGATGGGACAGTCTATGGCTACACCTTC. Protein: CASSLDGTVYGYTF.

This clonotype was counted ten times or more. V and J are TRBV6-2 or TRBV6-3 and TRBJ1-5, with no clear D. The CDR3 covers 14 residues. V was cut by 6 bases and J by 2 bases, with 11 bases left in between. Germline CDR1 MNHEY, CDR2 SVGEGT. The chain's CDR3 is CASSSRARNQPQHF. CDR3 coding DNA: TGTGCCAGCAGCTCCCGGGCCCGCAATCAGCCCCAGCATTTT.

This clonotype was recorded at least ten times. The chain is built from TRBV6-6 and TRBJ1-5; D uncertain. CDR3 length equals 12 residues. V was shortened by 4 bases and J by 8 bases, with 9 bases between the two germline ends. CDR1 is MNHNY, CDR2 SVGAGI, per germline (reference sequence). For the CDR3, the DNA is TGTGCCAGCAGTTCCGGCCCTGAGCCCCAGCATTTT. This sequence encodes CASSSGPEPQHF.

This sequence joins TRBV12-3 or TRBV12-4 and TRBJ2-7; the D call may be TRBD1 or TRBD2 (5 bases each). CDR3 length equals 15 residues. V lost 5 bases and J 1 base, leaving 15 bases between the germline ends. The CDR3 loop is CASSRGLLASYEQYF. In nucleotides, the CDR3 is TGTGCCAGCAGTCGGGGCCTATTGGCGTCCTACGAGCAGTACTTC.

V usage is TRBV6-5 and J usage is TRBJ1-2; a weak D match, TRBD1 (6 bases). Trimming stripped 3 bases from V and 8 bases from J, with 22 bases between. This CDR3 has 16 amino acids. Germline V gene lookup returns CDR1 MNHEY and CDR2 SVGAGI. CDR3 protein: CASSYWGGRGYGGYTF. CDR3 DNA: TGTGCCAGCAGTTATTGGGGTGGGAGGGGGTATGGCGGCTACACCTTC.

This clonotype was picked up many times. The chain combines TRBV2 with TRBJ2-3; D gene ambiguous. This CDR3 contains 18 residues. Per germline, CDR1 SNHLY and CDR2 FYNNEI. Trimming pared 1 base from V and 1 base from J, leaving 18 bases between. In DNA, the CDR3 is TGTGCCAGCAGTGAAGAGGCTAGTGATGCCTGGGGCACAGATACGCAGTATTTT. It translates to CASSEEASDAWGTDTQYF. Filled out from reference TRBV2 and TRBJ2-3, the complete variable domain reads EPEVTQTPSHQVTQMGQEVILRCVPISNHLYFYWYRQILGQKVEFLVSFYNNEISEKSEIFDDQFSVERPDGSNFTLKIRSTKLEDSAMYFCASSEEASDAWGTDTQYFGPGTRLTVL.

This clonotype appeared many times. The J gene is TRBJ1-1, the V gene TRBV20-1, with D unclear. The CDR3 is 12 amino acids. Trimming pared 1 base from V and 1 base from J, leaving 4 bases between. The germline V gene encodes CDR1 DFQATT and CDR2 SNEGSKA (reference sequence). CDR3 DNA: TGCAGTGCTAGAGTGGGGAACACTGAAGCTTTCTTT. Translation: CSARVGNTEAFF.

This clonotype was counted at least ten times. The chain joins TRBV20-1 to TRBJ2-3; 7 nucleotides line up with TRBD2. The CDR3 spans 15 residues. Germline CDR1 and CDR2: DFQATT and SNEGSKA (reference sequence). V dropped 6 bases and J dropped 2; count of bases not matched to a gene: 11. The CDR3 DNA reads TGCAGTGCCCAGATTCTAGCGGCGCTCACAGATACGCAGTATTTT. It encodes CSAQILAALTDTQYF.

V and J are TRBV6-4 and TRBJ2-1; 10 bases align to TRBD2. V lost 9 bases, J lost 6 bases, and 5 bases stayed unmatched. The CDR3 runs to 13 residues. CDR1 is MRHNA, CDR2 SNTAGT, per germline. The DNA of the CDR3 is TGTGCCAGAAAGCGGGGGGGCAGCAATGAGCAGTTCTTC. This sequence encodes CARKRGGSNEQFF.

At least ten counts were recorded for this clonotype. V gene TRBV2 combines with J gene TRBJ1-5; TRBD1 matches 8 bases. This CDR3 region has 16 residues. Germline assignment: CDR1 SNHLY and CDR2 FYNNEI. The V segment lost 6 bases and the J segment 7 bases; nucleotides outside the gene matches: 14. CDR3 sequence reads: CASSPGTGLERQPQHF. The CDR3 bases are TGTGCCAGCAGCCCCGGGACAGGCCTCGAAAGGCAGCCCCAGCATTTT.

The gene calls are TRBV5-5 and TRBJ2-3; D gene ambiguous. CDR3 length: 16 amino acids. From germline, CDR1 is SGHKS and CDR2 YYEKEE (reference sequence). Trimming removed 0 bases from V and 0 bases from J, with 11 bases in between. CDR3 DNA sequence: TGTGCCAGCAGCTTGGTCCCGGGTTCTAGCACAGATACGCAGTATTTT. Its translation: CASSLVPGSSTDTQYF.

The chain couples TRBV13 to TRBJ2-7; 8 bases are shared with TRBD2. The CDR3 sequence is 13 residues long. Per germline, CDR1 PRHDT and CDR2 FYEKMQ (reference sequence). With V trimmed by 5 bases and J by 6 bases, 6 bases remained unmatched. The CDR3 reads CASSLAGGSEQYF. As DNA, the CDR3 is TGTGCCAGCAGCCTCGCGGGGGGTAGCGAGCAGTACTTC.

This clonotype was seen a handful of times. This chain joins TRBV28 and TRBJ2-5; no clear D gene. Deletions cut 5 bases from V and 0 bases from J, with 4 bases between. The CDR3 spans 12 residues. Looked up from germline, CDR1 is MDHEN and CDR2 is SYDVKM. CDR3 DNA sequence: TGTGCCAGCAGTCCTTACCAAGAGACCCAGTACTTC. This translates into CASSPYQETQYF.

This clonotype was counted ten times or more. This sequence joins TRBV20-1 and TRBJ1-5, with D hard to call. Germline lookup yields CDR1 DFQATT and CDR2 SNEGSKA (reference sequence). This CDR3 has 13 residues. Trimming pared 4 bases from V and 3 bases from J, leaving 10 bases between. The CDR3 DNA sequence: TGCAGTGCTATTCAAGGGAACAATCAGCCCCAGCATTTT. It is translated as CSAIQGNNQPQHF.

Many counts were recorded for this clonotype. This rearrangement joins TRBV29-1 to TRBJ1-2, with TRBD1 matching over 9 bases. This CDR3 spans 14 amino acids. Germline V lookup: CDR1 SQVTM, CDR2 ANQGSEA. V shed 4 bases and J 2 bases; nucleotides not matched to a gene: 5. The CDR3 loop reads CSVASGQGNYGYTF. CDR3 coding DNA: TGCAGCGTTGCGTCTGGACAGGGGAACTATGGCTACACCTTC.

This clonotype was seen at least ten times. The chain employs TRBV6-5 and TRBJ1-2; TRBD1 is a possible D gene (6 bases). CDR3 size: 13 residues. CDR1 is MNHEY, CDR2 SVGAGI, per germline. V was shortened by 4 bases and J by 8 bases, with 14 bases between the two germline ends. The CDR3 DNA reads as TGTGCCAGCAGTTCCCAGGGGTTACGAGGCTACACCTTC. Translation gives CASSSQGLRGYTF.